This T cell receptor (beta chain) is drawn from a study of cytomegalovirus exposure and HLA in healthy donors. Study at large: The same platform as the approximately 670 first-cohort repertoires was used for the 95 to 150 validation repertoires, a later analysis reported. General observations from the study: For cytomegalovirus status, the classifier reportedly gave diagnoses with high specificity and sensitivity. Testing in vitro showed three CMV-associated chains specific for CMV antigens.

The donors were in the roughly 110-subject validation cohort; that cohort was separate from the approximately 700-subject first cohort. About this clone itself: What it recognizes is unknown.

V lost 8 bases and J lost 2; bases outside the gene matches: 6. The CDR3 is 12 residues long. Germline V lookup: CDR1 GTSNPN, CDR2 SVGIG (reference sequence). TCRdb keeps only in-frame clones here, not all; method: immunoSEQ multiplex PCR. The table has about 130,000 clones, 94% seen once. The sequence was obtained from a woman under 30 in good health and CMV-seronegative. The sequencing input was PBMCs. The chain links TRBV30 to TRBJ2-7; 7 nucleotides agree with TRBD1. This CDR3 reads CAGSGTAYEQYF. The CDR3 DNA is TGTGCCGGATCCGGGACAGCCTACGAGCAGTACTTC.